This passage covers 19 T cell receptor beta chains from one sample sequenced in a study of shared clonotypes between healthy human individuals. Some clones are missing from TCRdb's copy, which holds only in-frame ones; the method was immunoSEQ multiplex PCR. Of 2,500,000 or so clones listed, 80% to 95% are singletons. Sequenced input: naive CD4+ T cells from PBMCs. Stated subset: CD45RA+ positively selected. These receptor sequences come from a young man in good health. Some clones in this sample may be carry-over from other donors' samples.

In nucleotides, the CDR3 is TGCGCCAGCAGCTTGGAACGGAGCGATCAGCCCCAGCATTTT. Amino acid sequence: CASSLERSDQPQHF. The rearrangement uses TRBV5-1 and TRBJ1-5; D not resolved. The germline V gene encodes CDR1 SGHRS and CDR2 YFSETQ. Trimming left V 0 bases short and J 5 bases short, with 9 bases between. The CDR3 consists of 14 residues.

The genes are TRBV5-1 and TRBJ2-2; D is ambiguous. In germline, CDR1 is SGHRS, CDR2 YFSETQ. Trimming removed 6 bases from V and 2 bases from J, with 11 bases in between. This CDR3 has 14 residues. The CDR3 spells CASTRGPNTGELFF. CDR3 sequence (DNA): TGCGCCAGCACCCGAGGACCTAACACCGGGGAGCTGTTTTTT.

To note about this clone: This sample includes further DNA sequences coding for the same CDR3. The chain uses TRBV10-3 and TRBJ1-2; D is unresolved. Germline values: CDR1 ENHRY, CDR2 SYGVKD. Between the trimmed V and J ends, which lost 0 bases and 4 bases, there was a span of 9 bases. This CDR3 region has 14 residues. The CDR3 sequence: CAISESAGIYGYTF. In nucleotides, the CDR3 is TGTGCCATCAGTGAGTCGGCAGGAATCTATGGCTACACCTTC.

The gene calls are TRBV5-6 and TRBJ2-3, with D possibly TRBD1 on 5 matching bases. The CDR3 runs 15 residues. CDR1 SGHDT and CDR2 YYEEEE come from the germline V gene. V was trimmed by 2 bases and J by 4 bases, leaving 14 bases between them. CDR3 nucleotides: TGTGCCAGCAGCTTAACGACAGACCCCTCAGATACGCAGTATTTT. This sequence encodes CASSLTTDPSDTQYF.

This sequence joins TRBV7-9 and TRBJ2-1, with a weak D call TRBD2 (5 bases). V was pared by 1 base and J by 8 bases, with 15 bases between. Germline loops: CDR1 SEHNR, CDR2 FQNEAQ (reference sequence). This CDR3 is 15 amino acids long. CDR3 loop: CASSLELASYDEQFF. DNA for the CDR3: TGTGCCAGCAGCTTAGAGCTAGCTTCGTACGATGAGCAGTTCTTC.

The genes are TRBV27 and TRBJ2-7; TRBD1 matches at 9 bases. V trimming: 5 bases; J trimming: 3 bases; junction bases outside the gene matches: 5. The CDR3 sequence is 14 residues long. In germline, CDR1 is MNHEY, CDR2 SMNVEV (reference sequence). This chain's CDR3 is CASSRLGQGYEQYF. The CDR3 nucleotides read TGTGCCAGCAGTCGCCTGGGACAGGGCTACGAGCAGTACTTC.

There are a few counts of this clone. Within the sample, other DNA sequences also encode this same CDR3. The gene calls are TRBV28 and TRBJ1-1; no clear D gene. The CDR3 has 14 residues. Germline V lookup: CDR1 MDHEN, CDR2 SYDVKM. The V end lost 3 bases, the J end lost 0 bases, and 8 bases lay between the germline ends. The CDR3 DNA sequence: TGTGCCAGCAGTTTGGGCGCGATGAACACTGAAGCTTTCTTT. Translated: CASSLGAMNTEAFF.

The V and J genes are TRBV9 and TRBJ2-6; D uncertain. CDR3 length: 18 amino acids. Germline V lookup: CDR1 SGDLS, CDR2 YYNGEE. The V end lost 0 bases, the J end lost 4 bases, and 17 bases lay between the germline ends. CDR3 nucleotides: TGTGCCAGCAGCGTAGAGTATTGGTACGGTTCCGGGGCCAACGTCCTGACTTTC. Its translation: CASSVEYWYGSGANVLTF.

This clone was detected once. This rearrangement joins TRBV4-3 to TRBJ2-7, with 9 bases identical to TRBD2. Trimming removed 0 bases from V and 4 bases from J; junction bases left unmatched: 7. The CDR3 has 16 residues. CDR1 is LGHNA, CDR2 YSLEER, per germline. The CDR3 sequence is CASSQDLPSGAYEQYF. The DNA of the CDR3 is TGCGCCAGCAGCCAAGATCTGCCTAGCGGGGCTTACGAGCAGTACTTC.

The rearrangement links TRBV13 to TRBJ2-5; no clear D gene. V dropped 6 bases and J dropped 1 base, with 9 bases sitting between them. This CDR3 has 13 amino acids. Germline V CDR1 and CDR2: PRHDT, FYEKMQ (reference sequence). CDR3 sequence reads: CASRTDGQETQYF. In DNA, the CDR3 is TGTGCCAGCAGGACCGACGGCCAAGAGACCCAGTACTTC.

The chain recombines TRBV13 with TRBJ2-7; D gene unclear. Between the trimmed V and J ends, which lost 1 base and 7 bases, there was a span of 8 bases. This CDR3 comprises 12 residues. Looked up from germline, CDR1 is PRHDT and CDR2 is FYEKMQ (reference sequence). For the CDR3, the DNA is TGTGCCAGCAGCTTAGCCCTCGGGGAGCAGTACTTC. Its protein product is CASSLALGEQYF.

This clone appeared a single time. This chain uses TRBV29-1 with TRBJ1-2; unclear D gene. This CDR3 contains 13 residues. CDR1 and CDR2 (germline): SQVTM, ANQGSEA. V gave up 6 bases and J gave up 0 bases, with 11 bases separating them. CDR3 sequence reads: CSVAGPTNYGYTF. The CDR3 DNA follows: TGCAGCGTCGCAGGCCCGACTAACTATGGCTACACCTTC. Together with reference TRBV29-1 and TRBJ1-2, the CDR3 gives the full variable domain: SAVISQKPSRDICQRGTSLTIQCQVDSQVTMMFWYRQQPGQSLTLIATANQGSEATYESGFVIDKFPISRPNLTFSTLTVSNMSPEDSSIYLCSVAGPTNYGYTFGSGTRLTVV.

On this clone: Other DNA sequences within the sample encode an identical CDR3. The CDR3 is CASSWGQGETEAFF. The CDR3 nucleotides read TGCGCCAGCAGCTGGGGACAGGGAGAAACTGAAGCTTTCTTT. The chain combines TRBV5-1 with TRBJ1-1; TRBD1 matches at 9 bases. Trimming at V came to 3 bases and at J to 5 bases, leaving 5 bases not matched to a gene. Germline V gives CDR1 SGHRS, CDR2 YFSETQ. The CDR3 runs 14 residues.

V is TRBV27 and J is TRBJ2-1; TRBD1 aligns across 8 bases. V gave up 6 bases and J gave up 6 bases; unmatched junction bases: 4. The CDR3 covers 13 residues. The germline gives CDR1 MNHEY, CDR2 SMNVEV (reference sequence). The CDR3 loop reads CASRIGQGNEQFF. CDR3 DNA: TGTGCCAGCAGGATCGGACAGGGCAATGAGCAGTTCTTC.

The chain employs TRBV6-6 and TRBJ2-7, with 9 bases identical to TRBD1. Trimming at V came to 6 bases and at J to 4 bases, leaving 10 bases not matched to a gene. The CDR3 spans 15 residues. Germline V gives CDR1 MNHNY, CDR2 SVGAGI (reference sequence). The CDR3 sequence is CASRVTTGQGYEQYF. The CDR3 bases are TGTGCCAGCAGGGTGACAACGGGACAGGGTTACGAGCAGTACTTC.

The chain recombines TRBV27 with TRBJ1-1; possibly TRBD1 for D (6 bases). With 2 bases removed from V and 1 base from J, the gap between germline ends came to 11 bases. Germline-derived CDR1 and CDR2 are MNHEY and SMNVEV (reference sequence). This CDR3 is 15 amino acids long. The CDR3 bases are TGTGCCAGCAGTTTAGCGACAGGAAAGAACACTGAAGCTTTCTTT. It yields the protein CASSLATGKNTEAFF.

The rearrangement links TRBV28 to TRBJ2-7; D gene uncertain. This CDR3 comprises 12 residues. V was cut by 7 bases and J by 4 bases, with 11 bases left in between. Per the germline V gene, CDR1 is MDHEN and CDR2 is SYDVKM. The CDR3 here is CASIGVTYEQYF. The DNA for the CDR3 is TGTGCCAGCATTGGAGTGACGTACGAGCAGTACTTC.

The chain carries TRBV15 and TRBJ1-1, with D perhaps matching TRBD1 (5 bases). Germline CDR1 is LNHNV and CDR2 is YYDKDF (reference sequence). V lost 8 bases, J lost 8 bases, and 12 bases lay in between. CDR3 length: 11 residues. The CDR3: CATSRDSEAFF. The CDR3 nucleotides read TGTGCCACCTCCAGGGACTCCGAAGCTTTCTTT.

This clone was observed a handful of times. This sequence joins TRBV5-1 and TRBJ1-5, with D unclear. The CDR3 is 15 amino acids. Germline V CDR1 and CDR2: SGHRS, YFSETQ. V lost 0 bases and J lost 7, with 14 bases in between. The CDR3 nucleotides are TGCGCCAGCAGCTTGGACGGGGATTATGGACAGCCCCAGCATTTT. Residues: CASSLDGDYGQPQHF.